The clone carrying this T cell receptor beta chain was found a few times. Its antigen remains unknown. The sample belongs to a study of cytomegalovirus exposure and HLA in healthy donors. Whole-study context: The platform used for the approximately 130 validation repertoires matched that of the approximately 710 first-cohort repertoires, a later analysis reported.

This table comes from immunoSEQ multiplex PCR, and its TCRdb copy is limited to in-frame clones, with some not included. This sample has 100,000 to 150,000 clones, with 89% found just once. Trimming took off 3 bases at V and 5 bases at J, with 11 bases between the two ends. The CDR3 consists of 14 residues. Germline CDR1 SGHAT, CDR2 FQNNGV. Overall study results and limits: 164 TCR beta chains were listed as cytomegalovirus-associated. Confirmation in vitro established that a few CMV-associated chains were specific for CMV antigens.

Sequenced material: PBMCs. V usage is TRBV11-2 and J usage is TRBJ1-5; D not certain. The sequence came from a woman in her late teens or twenties in good health and CMV-seronegative. The CDR3 nucleotides read TGTGCCAGCAGCTTTACCCAGAACGATCAGCCCCAGCATTTT. It specifies CASSFTQNDQPQHF. Combining the CDR3 with reference TRBV11-2 and TRBJ1-5 gives the whole variable domain EAGVAQSPRYKIIEKRQSVAFWCNPISGHATLYWYQQILGQGPKLLIQFQNNGVVDDSQLPKDRFSAERLKGVDSTLKIQPAKLEDSAVYLCASSFTQNDQPQHFGDGTRLSIL.